A single sample gave rise to the 7 T cell receptor beta chains below, sequenced in a study of T cells in Graves' hyperthyroidism and ophthalmopathy. RNA transcripts served as the template for amplifying TCR beta CDR3 regions. HTBI primers drove first-round RT-PCR of the TCR CDR3. Using its own MiXCR run on the multiplex PCR reads, TCRdb lists one record per CDR3 protein. This sample yields fewer than 750,000 distinct CDR3 sequences, of which 14% are seen a single time; around 13% belongs to the top ten. Sequences were obtained from blood. Source of these receptors: a woman aged 45-59 years with Graves' ophthalmopathy.

In its sample, this clonotype was seen many times. The chain carries TRBV7-3 and TRBJ2-3, with TRBD1 identical over 7 bases. Germline trimming cut 5 bases from V and 8 bases from J; bases unmatched to any gene: 19. This CDR3 is built from 17 residues. Germline assignment: CDR1 SGHTA and CDR2 FQGTGA. For the CDR3, the DNA is TGTGCCAGCAGCAAAGACGCACAGGGCCCGCACAGGGGTACGCAGTATTTT. It translates to CASSKDAQGPHRGTQYF.

This clonotype was counted at least ten times. This chain uses TRBV3-1 with TRBJ1-5; D unresolved. The CDR3 spans 16 residues. The germline V and J ends were trimmed by 4 bases and 3 bases, with 16 bases remaining between them. Looked up from germline, CDR1 is LGHDT and CDR2 is YNNKEL (reference sequence). The CDR3 spells CASSLGAQSSNQPQHF. CDR3 nucleotides: TGTGCCAGCAGCCTGGGAGCACAAAGTTCCAATCAGCCCCAGCATTTT.

The chain employs TRBV6-1 and TRBJ1-5; 9 bases agree with TRBD1. V was clipped by 6 bases and J by 4 bases; unmatched bases: 7. The CDR3 is made up of 15 amino acids. Per the germline V gene, CDR1 is MNHNS and CDR2 is SASEGT. In DNA form, the CDR3 reads TGTGCCAGCAGCCTACAGGGGGCTGAAAATCAGCCCCAGCATTTT. Residues: CASSLQGAENQPQHF.

In its sample, this clonotype was seen many times. CDR3 in amino acids: CATSETDYGYTF. CDR3 nucleotides: TGTGCCACCAGTGAGACAGACTATGGCTACACCTTC. V and J are TRBV24-1 and TRBJ1-2; D is perhaps TRBD1 (5 bases). CDR3 length: 12 amino acids. From germline, CDR1 is KGHDR and CDR2 SFDVKD. The germline V and J ends were trimmed by 4 bases and 3 bases, with 5 bases remaining between them.

Many counts were recorded for this clonotype. The gene calls are TRBV20-1 and TRBJ2-1; D ambiguous. Germline V gene sequence: CDR1 DFQATT, CDR2 SNEGSKA (reference sequence). Trimming took off 2 bases at V and 8 bases at J, with 4 bases between the two ends. CDR3 length: 10 amino acids. DNA of the CDR3: TGCAGTGCTAGAAGGGATGAGCAGTTCTTC. It specifies CSARRDEQFF.

This clonotype was counted ten times or more. V is TRBV12-3 or TRBV12-4 and J is TRBJ1-3, with D perhaps TRBD1 (5 bases). The length of the CDR3 is 15 residues. Trimming left V 1 base short and J 0 bases short, with 7 bases between. The CDR3 DNA reads TGTGCCAGCAGTTTAGGGGGGATCTCTGGAAACACCATATATTTT. Translated: CASSLGGISGNTIYF.

This clonotype was counted many times. This chain connects TRBV20-1 to TRBJ2-7; D is unresolved. Trimming removed 1 base at V and 4 bases at J, with 8 bases between. This CDR3 has 12 amino acids. The germline CDR1 and CDR2 sequences are DFQATT and SNEGSKA (reference sequence). CDR3 sequence (DNA): TGCAGTGCTAGAGGGAGTAGATACGAGCAGTACTTC. As protein: CSARGSRYEQYF.